This is a list of T cell receptor beta chains from one sample in a study of shared T cell receptors in the human thymus. Libraries were prepared by immunoSEQ multiplex PCR; TCRdb keeps only in-frame clonotypes and omits some of them. The table has about 660,000 clones, roughly 88% seen once. This sample also belongs to another study, concerning human thymus T cells.

The material sequenced was thymocytes. Receptors were obtained from a boy under two years old with a congenital heart defect. CDR3s include the opening cysteine and the closing phenylalanine or tryptophan. The D gene is left open where the match is weak. Rows give clone size only sometimes, using once, few, many, or a class for an expanded clone.

j_gene	abundance	d_gene	v_gene	CDR3aa	CDR3nt
TRBJ2-5	NA	NA	TRBV13	CASSLAPSEKRAYQETQYF	TGTGCCAGCAGCTTAGCCCCGAGTGAAAAGCGGGCCTACCAAGAGACCCAGTACTTC
TRBJ1-6	NA	NA	TRBV6-1	CASTLGAGNSPLHF	TGTGCCAGCACCCTGGGGGCAGGAAATTCACCCCTCCACTTT
TRBJ2-2	NA	TRBD2	TRBV29-1	CSVVGGLAGNTGELFF	TGCAGCGTTGTTGGAGGGCTAGCGGGAAACACCGGGGAGCTGTTTTTT
TRBJ2-1	NA	NA	TRBV30	CAWSSELAFDDEQFF	TGTGCCTGGAGTTCGGAACTAGCATTTGACGATGAGCAGTTCTTC
TRBJ2-1	NA	TRBD2	TRBV4-3	CASSRKGLAGGEQFF	TGCGCCAGCAGCCGAAAGGGACTAGCGGGAGGCGAGCAGTTCTTC
TRBJ1-5	NA	NA	TRBV27	CASSSAMDRPRGGQPQHF	TGTGCCAGCAGTTCCGCGATGGACAGACCCCGGGGTGGTCAGCCCCAGCATTTT
TRBJ2-7	NA	TRBD1	TRBV5-4	CASSPSSTGGFSEQYF	TGTGCCAGCAGCCCCTCCTCGACAGGGGGGTTTAGCGAGCAGTACTTC
TRBJ2-1	NA	NA	TRBV7-9	CASSLGYGRSHNEQFF	TGTGCCAGCAGCTTAGGTTACGGGAGAAGTCACAATGAGCAGTTCTTC
TRBJ2-2	NA	TRBD1	TRBV5-6	CASSSTGDGGELFF	TGTGCCAGCAGCTCGACAGGGGACGGCGGGGAGCTGTTTTTT
TRBJ2-5	NA	NA	TRBV6-5	CASSYGWQAQETQYF	TGTGCCAGCAGCTACGGGTGGCAGGCCCAAGAGACCCAGTACTTC
TRBJ2-7	NA	NA	TRBV25-1	CASSGRGEQYF	TGTGCCAGCAGTGGCCGGGGGGAGCAGTACTTC
TRBJ2-3	NA	TRBD1	TRBV5-4	CASSQGQGTDTQYF	TGTGCCAGCAGCCAAGGACAGGGGACAGATACGCAGTATTTT
TRBJ2-7	NA	TRBD2	TRBV15	CATSSLLAGNEQYF	TGTGCCACCAGCAGTCTGCTAGCGGGGAACGAGCAGTACTTC
TRBJ2-2	NA	NA	TRBV6-5	CASSCGGRGGELFF	TGTGCCAGCTCCTGTGGGGGGAGAGGCGGGGAGCTGTTTTTT
TRBJ2-7	NA	NA	TRBV28	CASSPVVRDKGTYEQYF	TGTGCCAGCAGCCCTGTAGTACGGGACAAGGGTACTTACGAGCAGTACTTC
TRBJ2-2	NA	TRBD2	TRBV14	CASSQDGGAGEVSTGELFF	TGTGCCAGCAGCCAAGACGGGGGTGCGGGAGAGGTTAGCACCGGGGAGCTGTTTTTT
TRBJ2-1	NA	TRBD2	TRBV25-1	CASSDSLAGGVIF	TGTGCCAGCAGTGATTCACTAGCGGGAGGCGTGATCTTC
TRBJ2-1	once	TRBD2	TRBV29-1	CSVAGLAAYNEQFF	TGCAGCGTTGCTGGACTAGCGGCCTACAATGAGCAGTTCTTC
TRBJ1-4	few	NA	TRBV19	CASSMGPTTNEKLFF	TGTGCCAGTAGTATGGGGCCTACAACTAATGAAAAACTGTTTTTT
TRBJ1-5	few	TRBD1	TRBV5-8	CASSLADRDNQPQHF	TGTGCCAGCAGCTTGGCCGACAGGGACAATCAGCCCCAGCATTTT
TRBJ2-7	NA	TRBD2	TRBV5-1	CASSPGTSPYEQYF	TGCGCCAGCAGCCCCGGGACTAGTCCCTACGAGCAGTACTTC
TRBJ2-1	few	NA	TRBV27	CASSSYSYNEQFF	TGTGCCAGCAGTTCCTACTCCTACAATGAGCAGTTCTTC
TRBJ2-1	NA	NA	TRBV4-3	CASSRGRSGFNEQFF	TGCGCCAGCAGCCGTGGGAGGTCGGGCTTCAATGAGCAGTTCTTC
TRBJ2-3	NA	TRBD1	TRBV28	CASSSTGVTQYF	TGTGCCAGCAGTTCGACAGGGGTTACGCAGTATTTT
TRBJ1-2	NA	TRBD1	TRBV7-2	CASSLGGQGNGYTF	TGTGCCAGCAGCTTAGGGGGACAGGGAAACGGCTACACCTTC
TRBJ2-1	NA	TRBD2	TRBV25-1	CASSVGRDEQFF	TGTGCCAGCAGTGTGGGGAGGGATGAGCAGTTCTTC
TRBJ2-1	NA	TRBD2	TRBV27	CASSSRTRYNEQFF	TGTGCCAGCAGTTCCCGGACTAGATACAATGAGCAGTTCTTC
TRBJ2-6	NA	TRBD1	TRBV19	CASSGTQGVSGANVLTF	TGTGCCAGTAGTGGGACCCAGGGGGTGTCTGGGGCCAACGTCCTGACTTTC
TRBJ2-7	NA	TRBD2	TRBV29-1	CSVVGTRSSYEQYF	TGCAGCGTTGTAGGGACTAGAAGCTCCTACGAGCAGTACTTC
TRBJ2-4	NA	TRBD1	TRBV2	CASSATGDLKNIQYF	TGTGCCAGCAGTGCGACAGGGGACCTCAAAAACATTCAGTACTTC
TRBJ1-3	NA	TRBD1	TRBV14	CASSQDQGGSGNTIYF	TGTGCCAGCAGCCAAGATCAGGGGGGATCTGGAAACACCATATATTTT
TRBJ1-4	NA	NA	TRBV6-1	CASSGQNEKLFF	TGTGCCAGCAGCGGACAGAATGAAAAACTGTTTTTT